This entry describes one T cell receptor beta chain. Some clones are missing from TCRdb's copy, which holds only in-frame ones; the method was immunoSEQ multiplex PCR. The repertoire has about 300,000 clones, just under 90% of them found once; the top ten carry under 3%. The sample originates from a study of blood T cell repertoires in COVID-19. Study as a whole: The cDNA or gDNA used as material had been derived from T cells, B-cell-depleted T cells, or PBMCs.

This CDR3 has 15 residues. The germline V gene has CDR1 MNHEY and CDR2 SVGEGT. Trimming left V 6 bases short and J 4 bases short, with 18 bases between. The V call is TRBV6-2 or TRBV6-3, the J call TRBJ2-5; D is perhaps TRBD2 (6 bases). This sequence originates from a woman aged 45 to 65 who had been exposed to COVID-19. Specimen: PBMCs or T cells enriched from blood (not recorded which). The DNA for the CDR3 is TGTGCCAGCAGCCAATGGGGGGTCGGACCAGAGACCCAGTACTTC. This gives the protein CASSQWGVGPETQYF.